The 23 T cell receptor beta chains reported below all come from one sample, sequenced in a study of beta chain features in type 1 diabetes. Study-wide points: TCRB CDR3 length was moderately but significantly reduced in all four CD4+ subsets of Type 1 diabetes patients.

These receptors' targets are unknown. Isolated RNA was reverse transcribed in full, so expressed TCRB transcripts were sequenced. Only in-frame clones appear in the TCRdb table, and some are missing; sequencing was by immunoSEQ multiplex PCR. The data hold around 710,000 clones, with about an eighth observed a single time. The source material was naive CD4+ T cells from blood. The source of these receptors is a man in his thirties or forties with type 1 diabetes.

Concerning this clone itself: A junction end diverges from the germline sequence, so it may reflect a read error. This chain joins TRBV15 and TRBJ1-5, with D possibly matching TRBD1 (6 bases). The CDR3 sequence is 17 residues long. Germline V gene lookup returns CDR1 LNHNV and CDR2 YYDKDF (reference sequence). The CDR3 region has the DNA TGTGCCACCAGCAGAGATGGGGGCCGGTTTAGCGATCAGCCCCAGCATTTT. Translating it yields CATSRDGGRFSDQPQHF.

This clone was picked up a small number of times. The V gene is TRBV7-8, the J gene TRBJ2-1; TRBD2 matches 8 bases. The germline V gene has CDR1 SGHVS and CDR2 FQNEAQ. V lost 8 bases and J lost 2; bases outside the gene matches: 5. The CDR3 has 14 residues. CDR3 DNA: TGTGCCAGCTCCGGGAGGGCCCCCTACAATGAGCAGTTCTTC. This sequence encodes CASSGRAPYNEQFF.

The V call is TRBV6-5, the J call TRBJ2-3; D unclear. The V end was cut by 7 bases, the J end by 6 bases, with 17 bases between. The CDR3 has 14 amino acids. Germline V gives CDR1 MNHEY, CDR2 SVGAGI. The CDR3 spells CASNRLTARDTQYF. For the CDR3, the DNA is TGTGCCAGCAACCGACTTACCGCCCGCGATACGCAGTATTTT.

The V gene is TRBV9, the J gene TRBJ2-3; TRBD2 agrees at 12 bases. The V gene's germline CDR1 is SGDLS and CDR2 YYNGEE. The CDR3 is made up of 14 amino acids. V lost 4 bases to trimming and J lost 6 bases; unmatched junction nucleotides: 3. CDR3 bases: TGTGCCAGCAGCACTAGCGGGGGGCCTGATACGCAGTATTTT. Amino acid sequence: CASSTSGGPDTQYF.

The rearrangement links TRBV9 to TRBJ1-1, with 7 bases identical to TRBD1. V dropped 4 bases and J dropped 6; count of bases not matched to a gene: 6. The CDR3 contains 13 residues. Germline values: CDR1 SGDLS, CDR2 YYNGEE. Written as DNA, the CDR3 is TGTGCCAGCAGCCCCAGACAGGGTGCTGAAGCTTTCTTT. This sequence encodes CASSPRQGAEAFF.

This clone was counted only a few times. DNA for the CDR3: TGCAGCGTGGGCAGGGGGAAAGAGACCCAGTACTTC. Translating gives CSVGRGKETQYF. This rearrangement joins TRBV29-1 to TRBJ2-5; 7 nucleotides align to TRBD1. Trimming removed 6 bases from V and 3 bases from J; junction bases left unmatched: 4. Germline-derived CDR1 and CDR2 are SQVTM and ANQGSEA. The CDR3 contains 12 residues. The full variable domain, its missing parts supplied by reference TRBV29-1 and TRBJ2-5, is SAVISQKPSRDICQRGTSLTIQCQVDSQVTMMFWYRQQPGQSLTLIATANQGSEATYESGFVIDKFPISRPNLTFSTLTVSNMSPEDSSIYLCSVGRGKETQYFGPGTRLLVL.

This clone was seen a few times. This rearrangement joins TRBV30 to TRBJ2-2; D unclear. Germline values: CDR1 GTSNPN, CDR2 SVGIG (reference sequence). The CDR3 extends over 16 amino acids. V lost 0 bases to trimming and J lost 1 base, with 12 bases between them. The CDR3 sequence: CAWSVGSSGNTGELFF. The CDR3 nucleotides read TGTGCCTGGAGTGTAGGTTCTTCGGGGAACACCGGGGAGCTGTTTTTT.

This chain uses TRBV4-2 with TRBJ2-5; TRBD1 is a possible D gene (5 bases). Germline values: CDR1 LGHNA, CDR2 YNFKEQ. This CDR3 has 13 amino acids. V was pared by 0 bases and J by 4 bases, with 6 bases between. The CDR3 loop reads CASSQDRVETQYF. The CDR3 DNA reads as TGTGCCAGCAGCCAAGACAGGGTAGAGACCCAGTACTTC.

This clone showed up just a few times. CDR3 DNA: TGTGCCACGACGGCGACAACTGGAAACACCATATATTTT. Protein: CATTATTGNTIYF. The chain recombines TRBV28 with TRBJ1-3; D is undetermined. V was trimmed by 10 bases and J by 2 bases, leaving 12 bases between them. The CDR3 consists of 13 residues. Germline lookup yields CDR1 MDHEN and CDR2 SYDVKM.

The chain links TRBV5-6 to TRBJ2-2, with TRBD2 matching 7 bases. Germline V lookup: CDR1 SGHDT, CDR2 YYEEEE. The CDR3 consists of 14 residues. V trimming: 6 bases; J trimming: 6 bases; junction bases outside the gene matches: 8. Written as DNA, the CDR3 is TGTGCCAGCACCCGAGGGGAGGGCGCCGGGGAGCTGTTTTTT. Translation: CASTRGEGAGELFF.

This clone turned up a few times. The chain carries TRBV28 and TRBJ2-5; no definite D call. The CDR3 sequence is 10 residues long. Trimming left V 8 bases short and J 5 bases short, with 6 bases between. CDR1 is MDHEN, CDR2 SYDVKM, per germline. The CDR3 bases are TGTGCCAGCGGGCTGGAGACCCAGTACTTC. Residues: CASGLETQYF.

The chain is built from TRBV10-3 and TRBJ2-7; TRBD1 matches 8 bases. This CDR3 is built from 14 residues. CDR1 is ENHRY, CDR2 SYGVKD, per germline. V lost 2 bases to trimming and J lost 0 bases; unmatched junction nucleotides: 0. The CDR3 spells CAISETGGSYEQYF. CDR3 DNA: TGTGCCATCAGTGAGACAGGGGGCTCCTACGAGCAGTACTTC.

The DNA of the CDR3 is TGTGCCAGCAGTGTTACGGTTCAGGGGAGCTATGGCTACACCTTC. Translated, it gives CASSVTVQGSYGYTF. The chain uses TRBV6-1 and TRBJ1-2, with D possibly matching TRBD1 (6 bases). The CDR3 extends over 15 amino acids. The germline CDR1 and CDR2 sequences are MNHNS and SASEGT. The V end was cut by 4 bases, the J end by 4 bases, with 16 bases between.

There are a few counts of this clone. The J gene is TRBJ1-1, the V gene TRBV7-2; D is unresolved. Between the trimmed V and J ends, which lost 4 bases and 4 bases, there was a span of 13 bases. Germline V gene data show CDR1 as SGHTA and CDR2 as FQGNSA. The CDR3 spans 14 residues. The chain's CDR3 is CASSSQTRGTEAFF. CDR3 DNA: TGTGCCAGCAGCTCCCAAACCCGTGGCACTGAAGCTTTCTTT. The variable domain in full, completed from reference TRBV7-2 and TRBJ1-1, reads GAGVSQSPSNKVTEKGKDVELRCDPISGHTALYWYRQSLGQGLEFLIYFQGNSAPDKSGLPSDRFSAERTGGSVSTLTIQRTQQEDSAVYLCASSSQTRGTEAFFGQGTRLTVV.

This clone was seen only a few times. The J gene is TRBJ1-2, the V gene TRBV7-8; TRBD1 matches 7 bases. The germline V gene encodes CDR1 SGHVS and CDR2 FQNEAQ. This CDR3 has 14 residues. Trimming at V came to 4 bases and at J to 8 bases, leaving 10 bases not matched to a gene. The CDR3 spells CASSYGQALGGYTF. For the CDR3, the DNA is TGTGCCAGCAGCTACGGACAGGCACTGGGAGGCTACACCTTC.

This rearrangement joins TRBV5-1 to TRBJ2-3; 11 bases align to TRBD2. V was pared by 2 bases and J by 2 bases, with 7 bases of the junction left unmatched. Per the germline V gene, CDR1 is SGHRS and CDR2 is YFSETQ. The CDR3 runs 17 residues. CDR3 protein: CASSFSPSGGLTDTQYF. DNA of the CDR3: TGCGCCAGCAGCTTTTCCCCTAGCGGGGGGCTCACAGATACGCAGTATTTT.

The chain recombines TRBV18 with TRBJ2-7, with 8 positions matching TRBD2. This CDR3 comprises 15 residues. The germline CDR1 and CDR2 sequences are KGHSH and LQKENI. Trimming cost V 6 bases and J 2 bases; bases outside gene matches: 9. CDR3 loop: CASSLLSGGAYEQYF. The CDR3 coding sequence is TGTGCCAGCTCCCTACTCAGCGGGGGAGCCTACGAGCAGTACTTC. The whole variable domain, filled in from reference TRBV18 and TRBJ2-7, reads NAGVMQNPRHLVRRRGQEARLRCSPMKGHSHVYWYRQLPEEGLKFMVYLQKENIIDESGMPKERFSAEFPKEGPSILRIQQVVRGDSAAYFCASSLLSGGAYEQYFGPGTRLTVT.

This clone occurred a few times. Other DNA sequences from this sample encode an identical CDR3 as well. The DNA for the CDR3 is TGTGCCAGCAGCTTAGGACAGATAAATGAAAAACTGTTTTTT. It is translated as CASSLGQINEKLFF. V is TRBV7-9 and J is TRBJ1-4; D might be TRBD1 (5 bases). This CDR3 has 14 residues. Germline V gene sequence: CDR1 SEHNR, CDR2 FQNEAQ (reference sequence). The V end lost 1 base, the J end lost 5 bases, and 8 bases lay between the germline ends.

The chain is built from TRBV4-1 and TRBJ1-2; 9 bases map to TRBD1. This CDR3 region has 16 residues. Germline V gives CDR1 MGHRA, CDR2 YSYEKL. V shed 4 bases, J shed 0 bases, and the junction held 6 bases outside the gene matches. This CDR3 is CASSLRDRDSNYGYTF. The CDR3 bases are TGCGCCAGCAGCCTCCGGGACAGGGATTCTAACTATGGCTACACCTTC.

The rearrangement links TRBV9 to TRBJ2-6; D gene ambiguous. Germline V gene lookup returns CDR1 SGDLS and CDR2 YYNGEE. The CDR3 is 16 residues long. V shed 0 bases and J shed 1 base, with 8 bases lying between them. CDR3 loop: CASSVGGLSGANVLTF. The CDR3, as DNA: TGTGCCAGCAGCGTAGGAGGTTTATCTGGGGCCAACGTCCTGACTTTC. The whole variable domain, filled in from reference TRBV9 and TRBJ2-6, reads DSGVTQTPKHLITATGQRVTLRCSPRSGDLSVYWYQQSLDQGLQFLIQYYNGEERAKGNILERFSAQQFPDLHSELNLSSLELGDSALYFCASSVGGLSGANVLTFGAGSRLTVL.

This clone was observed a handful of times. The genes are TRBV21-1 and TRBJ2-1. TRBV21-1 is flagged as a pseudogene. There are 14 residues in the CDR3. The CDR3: CASTGVKGVNEQFF. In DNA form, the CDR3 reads TGTGCCAGCACGGGGGTTAAGGGGGTCAATGAGCAGTTCTTC.

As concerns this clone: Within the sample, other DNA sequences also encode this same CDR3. CDR3 nucleotide sequence: TGCGCCAGCAGCTTGGAGGGGGCGCATCAGCCCCAGCATTTT. Its translation: CASSLEGAHQPQHF. The V and J genes are TRBV5-1 and TRBJ1-5; 7 bases line up with TRBD1. From germline, CDR1 is SGHRS and CDR2 YFSETQ. The CDR3 loop spans 14 amino acids. V lost 0 bases and J lost 5; bases outside the gene matches: 2.

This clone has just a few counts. The CDR3: CASSPAVDTGELFF. The CDR3 nucleotides read TGTGCCAGCAGCCCCGCGGTAGACACCGGGGAGCTGTTTTTT. The rearrangement joins TRBV7-3 to TRBJ2-2; D not certain. Trimming took 5 bases from V and 3 from J, leaving 10 bases between them. In germline, CDR1 is SGHTA, CDR2 FQGTGA. The CDR3 covers 14 residues.